This T cell receptor beta chain stems from a study of vaccination effects on CD4 cells after COVID-19. As for the study in general: With around 9.4 ug/ml peptides and around 9.6 IU/ml IL-2, 2 million or so PBMC per well were cultured. Study outcomes and limitations: There were few convalescent patients in the study and no early post-infection timepoints. There was marked clonal contraction among infection- and vaccine-induced clones late after vaccination.

Details on this clone: Its antigen is still unknown.

Cultured cells yielded isolated CD4+ T cells after around 10 days. Germline CDR1 reads SGHRS; CDR2 reads YFSETQ. The CDR3 sequence is 19 residues long. J was trimmed by 0 bases and V by 0 bases; bases with no gene match: 6. This table comes from immunoSEQ multiplex PCR, and its TCRdb copy is limited to in-frame clones, with some not included. The sample gives more than 35,000 clones, about 65% of which show up once; 3.5% to 4.5% is in the top ten. The chain has TRBV5-1 and TRBJ1-6, with 10 bases identical to TRBD1. The sequenced sample was CD4+ T cells from PBMCs cultured without peptide, obtained before COVID-19 vaccination. The TCR was taken from a human donor who received a COVID-19 vaccine. CDR3 DNA: TGCGCCAGCAGCTTGGCCATGGGACAGGGGAGCTCCTATAATTCACCCCTCCACTTT. Its translation: CASSLAMGQGSSYNSPLHF.